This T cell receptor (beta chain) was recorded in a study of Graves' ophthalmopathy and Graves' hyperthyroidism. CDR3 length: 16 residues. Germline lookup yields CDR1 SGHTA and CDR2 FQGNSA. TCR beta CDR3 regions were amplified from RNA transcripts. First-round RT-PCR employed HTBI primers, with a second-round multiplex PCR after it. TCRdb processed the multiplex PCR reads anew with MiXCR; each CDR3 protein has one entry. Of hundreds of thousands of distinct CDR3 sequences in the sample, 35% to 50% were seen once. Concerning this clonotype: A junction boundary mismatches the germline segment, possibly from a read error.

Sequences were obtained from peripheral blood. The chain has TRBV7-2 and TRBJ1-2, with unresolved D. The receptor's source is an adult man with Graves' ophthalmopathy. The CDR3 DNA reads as TGCGCCAGCAGCCAAGGGAAGGAACGGATTCACTATGGCCACACCTTC. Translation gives CASSQGKERIHYGHTF.